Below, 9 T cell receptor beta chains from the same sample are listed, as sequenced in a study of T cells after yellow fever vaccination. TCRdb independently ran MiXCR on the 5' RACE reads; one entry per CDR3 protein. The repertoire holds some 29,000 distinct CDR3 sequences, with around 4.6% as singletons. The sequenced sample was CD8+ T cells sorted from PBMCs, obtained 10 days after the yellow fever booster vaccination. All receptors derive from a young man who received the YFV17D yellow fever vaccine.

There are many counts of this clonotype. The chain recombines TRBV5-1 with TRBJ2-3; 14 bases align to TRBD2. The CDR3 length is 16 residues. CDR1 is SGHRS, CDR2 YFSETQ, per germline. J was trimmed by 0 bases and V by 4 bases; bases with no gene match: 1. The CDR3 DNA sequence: TGCGCCAGCAGCGGGACTAGCGGGAGCAGCACAGATACGCAGTATTTT. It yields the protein CASSGTSGSSTDTQYF.

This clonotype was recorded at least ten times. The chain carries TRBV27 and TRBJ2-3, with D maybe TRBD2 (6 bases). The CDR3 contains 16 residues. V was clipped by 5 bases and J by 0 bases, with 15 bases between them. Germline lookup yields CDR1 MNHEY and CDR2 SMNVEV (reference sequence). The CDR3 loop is CASSLLGGASTDTQYF. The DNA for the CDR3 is TGTGCCAGCAGTCTCCTGGGGGGAGCTAGCACAGATACGCAGTATTTT.

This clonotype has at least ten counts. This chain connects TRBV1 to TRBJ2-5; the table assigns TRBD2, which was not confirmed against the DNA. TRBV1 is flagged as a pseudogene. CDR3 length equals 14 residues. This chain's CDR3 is CTSSLRLAGETQYF. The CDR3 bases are TGCACCAGCAGCCTACGACTAGCTGGAGAGACCCAGTACTTC.

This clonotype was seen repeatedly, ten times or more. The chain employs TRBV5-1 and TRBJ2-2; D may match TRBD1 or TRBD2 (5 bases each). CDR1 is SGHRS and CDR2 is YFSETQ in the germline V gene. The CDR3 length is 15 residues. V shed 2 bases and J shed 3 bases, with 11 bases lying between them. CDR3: CASSLRDGYTGELFF. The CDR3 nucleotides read TGCGCCAGCAGCTTAAGGGACGGATACACCGGGGAGCTGTTTTTT. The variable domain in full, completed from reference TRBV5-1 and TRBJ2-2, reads KAGVTQTPRYLIKTRGQQVTLSCSPISGHRSVSWYQQTPGQGLQFLFEYFSETQRNKGNFPGRFSGRQFSNSRSEMNVSTLELGDSALYLCASSLRDGYTGELFFGEGSRLTVL.

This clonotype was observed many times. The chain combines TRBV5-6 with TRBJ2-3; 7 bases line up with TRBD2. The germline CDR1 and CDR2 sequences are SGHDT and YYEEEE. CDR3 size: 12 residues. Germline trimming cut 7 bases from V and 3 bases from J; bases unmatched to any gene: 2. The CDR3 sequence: CASGGSTDTQYF. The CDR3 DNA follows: TGTGCCAGCGGCGGGAGTACAGATACGCAGTATTTT.

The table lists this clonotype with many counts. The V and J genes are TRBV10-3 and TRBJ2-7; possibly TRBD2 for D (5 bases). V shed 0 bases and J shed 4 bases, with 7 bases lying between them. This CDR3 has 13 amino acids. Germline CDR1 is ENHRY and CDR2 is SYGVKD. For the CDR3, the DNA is TGTGCCATCAGTGAGTCGAGGGAATACGAGCAGTACTTC. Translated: CAISESREYEQYF.

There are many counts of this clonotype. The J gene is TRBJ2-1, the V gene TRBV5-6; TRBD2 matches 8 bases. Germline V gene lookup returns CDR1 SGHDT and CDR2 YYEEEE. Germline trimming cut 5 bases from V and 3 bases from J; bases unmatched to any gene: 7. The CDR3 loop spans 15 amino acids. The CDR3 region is CASRPLAGNYNEQFF. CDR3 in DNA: TGTGCCAGCAGACCCTTAGCGGGGAACTACAATGAGCAGTTCTTC. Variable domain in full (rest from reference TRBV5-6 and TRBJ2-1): DAGVTQSPTHLIKTRGQQVTLRCSPKSGHDTVSWYQQALGQGPQFIFQYYEEEERQRGNFPDRFSGHQFPNYSSELNVNALLLGDSALYLCASRPLAGNYNEQFFGPGTRLTVL.

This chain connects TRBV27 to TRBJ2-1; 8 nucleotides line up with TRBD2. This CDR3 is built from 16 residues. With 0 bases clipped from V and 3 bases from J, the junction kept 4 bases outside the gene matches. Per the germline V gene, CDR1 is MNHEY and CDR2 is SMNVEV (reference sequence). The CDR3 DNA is TGTGCCAGCAGTTTATCGTCGGGACTAGACTACAATGAGCAGTTCTTC. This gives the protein CASSLSSGLDYNEQFF.

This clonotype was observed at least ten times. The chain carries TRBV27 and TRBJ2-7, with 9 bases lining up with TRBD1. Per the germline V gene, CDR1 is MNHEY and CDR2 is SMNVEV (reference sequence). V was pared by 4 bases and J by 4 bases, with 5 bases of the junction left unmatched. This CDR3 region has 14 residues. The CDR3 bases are TGTGCCAGCAGTTCCGGGACAGGGCTTTACGAGCAGTACTTC. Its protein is CASSSGTGLYEQYF.